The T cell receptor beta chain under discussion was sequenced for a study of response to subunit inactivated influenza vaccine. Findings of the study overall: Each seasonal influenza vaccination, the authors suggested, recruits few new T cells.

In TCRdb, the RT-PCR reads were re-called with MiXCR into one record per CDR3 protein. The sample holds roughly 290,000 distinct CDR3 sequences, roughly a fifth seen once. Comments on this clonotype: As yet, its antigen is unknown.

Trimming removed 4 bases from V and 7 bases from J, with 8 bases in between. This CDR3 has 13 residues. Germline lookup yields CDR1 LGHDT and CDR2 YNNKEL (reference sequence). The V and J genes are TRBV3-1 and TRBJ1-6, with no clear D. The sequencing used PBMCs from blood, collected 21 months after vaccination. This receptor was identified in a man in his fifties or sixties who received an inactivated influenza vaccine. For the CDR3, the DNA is TGTGCCAGCAGCCCTGACAAGAATTCACCCCTCCACTTT. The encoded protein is CASSPDKNSPLHF.